One sample yielded the 18 T cell receptor beta chains listed below, sequenced in a study of T cell responses to AZD1222 COVID-19 vaccine. Generated by immunoSEQ multiplex PCR, the TCRdb table keeps only in-frame clones and is missing some. The top ten hold around 5.9% of the sample, which has about 160,000 clones, approximately 91% seen once. Specimen: peripheral blood, collected on day 0 of AZD1222 vaccination. The receptors derive from an adult in good health.

This chain joins TRBV6-2 or TRBV6-3 and TRBJ1-2, with 7 bases that match TRBD1. Losses at the gene ends were 2 bases for V and 8 bases for J; bases not matched to a gene: 8. Germline CDR1 is MNHEY and CDR2 is SVGEGT. The CDR3 extends over 14 amino acids. Here the CDR3 reads CASSYMGTGVGYTF. The DNA of the CDR3 is TGTGCCAGCAGTTACATGGGCACAGGGGTCGGCTACACCTTC.

The V and J genes are TRBV2 and TRBJ1-2, with TRBD1 as a possible D gene (6 bases). Germline CDR1 is SNHLY and CDR2 is FYNNEI. The CDR3 runs to 14 residues. V was trimmed by 6 bases and J by 2 bases, leaving 13 bases between them. In nucleotides, the CDR3 is TGTGCCAGCAGCTTGGACAGTACCAACTATGGCTACACCTTC. Amino acids: CASSLDSTNYGYTF.

This chain links TRBV7-2 with TRBJ1-5; D might be TRBD1 (6 bases). The germline V gene encodes CDR1 SGHTA and CDR2 FQGNSA. V was shortened by 9 bases and J by 1 base, with 22 bases between the two germline ends. The CDR3 covers 17 residues. Here the CDR3 reads CARSGVLPLRSNQPQHF. The CDR3, as DNA: TGTGCCAGGTCAGGGGTACTTCCCCTTCGAAGCAATCAGCCCCAGCATTTT.

The chain couples TRBV7-6 to TRBJ1-5; perhaps TRBD1 as D (6 bases). The V gene's germline CDR1 is SGHVS and CDR2 FNYEAQ. V was trimmed by 3 bases and J by 4 bases, leaving 13 bases between them. CDR3 length: 15 amino acids. Here the CDR3 reads CASSLQQGGNQPQHF. The CDR3 region has the DNA TGTGCCAGCAGCTTGCAACAGGGCGGTAATCAGCCCCAGCATTTT.

The J gene is TRBJ1-2, the V gene TRBV27; D is undetermined. V lost 2 bases, J lost 3 bases, and 10 bases lay in between. This CDR3 is 14 amino acids long. CDR1 is MNHEY, CDR2 SMNVEV, per germline (reference sequence). CDR3: CASSLHGEYYGYTF. CDR3 in DNA: TGTGCCAGCAGTTTACATGGAGAGTACTATGGCTACACCTTC.

This clone was picked up one time. The V gene is TRBV28, the J gene TRBJ1-1, with 7 bases fitting TRBD1. CDR1 is MDHEN and CDR2 is SYDVKM in the germline V gene. This CDR3 has 13 residues. The V and J ends lost 8 bases and 3 bases, in that order; junction bases with no gene match: 6. CDR3 protein: CASAGTEDTEAFF. DNA for the CDR3: TGTGCCAGCGCCGGGACAGAAGACACTGAAGCTTTCTTT.

The chain uses TRBV18 and TRBJ1-5; 7 positions agree with TRBD1. This CDR3 spans 14 amino acids. Germline CDR1 KGHSH, CDR2 LQKENI. V gave up 3 bases and J gave up 5 bases; unmatched junction bases: 4. DNA of the CDR3: TGTGCCAGCTCACCCAAACAGGGGTATCAGCCCCAGCATTTT. Protein sequence: CASSPKQGYQPQHF.

V is TRBV5-3 and J is TRBJ2-7; 7 nucleotides line up with TRBD2. TRBV5-3 is treated as an ORF (open reading frame) with a function not yet certain. The CDR3 extends over 14 amino acids. With 3 bases clipped from V and 1 base from J, the junction kept 4 bases outside the gene matches. The CDR3 DNA reads TGTGCCAGAAGCTCGGCTAGCGGTTCCTACGAGCAGTACTTC. It yields the protein CARSSASGSYEQYF.

The rearrangement joins TRBV7-2 to TRBJ2-1, with D perhaps being TRBD1 or TRBD2 (6 bases each). The V end was cut by 0 bases, the J end by 12 bases, with 15 bases between. Germline V lookup: CDR1 SGHTA, CDR2 FQGNSA. CDR3 size: 14 residues. The CDR3 sequence: CASSLAPEGGGQFF. The CDR3 coding sequence is TGTGCCAGCAGCTTAGCCCCAGAAGGGGGAGGGCAGTTCTTC.

V usage is TRBV4-3 and J usage is TRBJ1-2; D unclear. There are 14 residues in the CDR3. V gave up 4 bases and J gave up 1 base, with 10 bases separating them. Germline V gene lookup returns CDR1 LGHNA and CDR2 YSLEER. CDR3 coding DNA: TGCGCCAGCAGCCCGATGCAGGATAACTATGGCTACACCTTC. It is translated as CASSPMQDNYGYTF.

The J gene is TRBJ1-4, the V gene TRBV30, with D perhaps TRBD1 (6 bases). The CDR3 totals 13 residues. V was shortened by 6 bases and J by 5 bases, with 13 bases between the two germline ends. From germline, CDR1 is GTSNPN and CDR2 SVGIG (reference sequence). The CDR3 sequence is CACKPGGNEKLFF. Written as DNA, the CDR3 is TGTGCCTGTAAACCGGGGGGCAATGAAAAACTGTTTTTT. Complete variable domain (other parts from reference TRBV30 and TRBJ1-4): SQTIHQWPATLVQPVGSPLSLECTVEGTSNPNLYWYRQAAGRGLQLLFYSVGIGQISSEVPQNLSASRPQDRQFILSSKKLLLSDSGFYLCACKPGGNEKLFFGSGTQLSVL.

The CDR3 sequence: CASSYRQRGAPLNTEAFF. The CDR3 DNA reads TGCGCCAGCAGCTACCGACAGCGGGGAGCCCCGTTGAACACTGAAGCTTTCTTT. The genes are TRBV5-1 and TRBJ1-1; D possibly corresponds to TRBD1 (5 bases). Trimming cost V 3 bases and J 0 bases, with 21 bases left between them. The V gene's germline CDR1 is SGHRS and CDR2 YFSETQ. The CDR3 is 18 amino acids.

J is TRBJ1-2 and V is TRBV5-6; D is uncertain. Trimming removed 0 bases from V and 0 bases from J, with 9 bases in between. The CDR3 has 15 amino acids. The germline V gene has CDR1 SGHDT and CDR2 YYEEEE. The CDR3 reads CASSLVWESNYGYTF. As DNA, the CDR3 is TGTGCCAGCAGCTTGGTCTGGGAATCTAACTATGGCTACACCTTC.

This CDR3 is CASTYRGGTSQGNEQFF. The CDR3 DNA reads TGTGCCAGTACCTACCGAGGAGGGACTAGTCAGGGGAATGAGCAGTTCTTC. This sequence joins TRBV19 and TRBJ2-1; 8 bases match TRBD2. After removal of 7 bases from V and 7 bases from J, the junction contained 18 bases not matched to a gene. The CDR3 extends over 17 amino acids. Germline lookup yields CDR1 LNHDA and CDR2 SQIVND (reference sequence).

The V and J genes are TRBV19 and TRBJ2-1, with TRBD2 matching over 15 bases. The V and J ends lost 7 bases and 6 bases, in that order; junction bases with no gene match: 10. The CDR3 sequence is 17 residues long. Germline V CDR1 and CDR2: LNHDA, SQIVND (reference sequence). CDR3 nucleotide sequence: TGTGCCAGTACTATTCCGGGACTAGCGGGGGGATCCAATGAGCAGTTCTTC. Its translation is CASTIPGLAGGSNEQFF.

This sequence joins TRBV5-1 and TRBJ2-5; 10 nucleotides align to TRBD2. Trimming at V came to 4 bases and at J to 4 bases, leaving 4 bases not matched to a gene. This CDR3 has 14 amino acids. CDR1 is SGHRS, CDR2 YFSETQ, per germline. CDR3 in amino acids: CASSPRLAGETQYF. DNA of the CDR3: TGCGCCAGCAGCCCCCGACTAGCGGGAGAGACCCAGTACTTC.

The J gene is TRBJ1-5, the V gene TRBV7-9; the match to TRBD1 covers 7 bases. CDR3 size: 12 residues. J was trimmed by 4 bases and V by 11 bases; bases with no gene match: 5. Looked up from germline, CDR1 is SEHNR and CDR2 is FQNEAQ (reference sequence). The CDR3 DNA sequence: TGTGCCGCGGGGACAGAGAATCAGCCCCAGCATTTT. Translated: CAAGTENQPQHF.

The chain couples TRBV7-3 to TRBJ2-5, with 10 bases lining up with TRBD2. V shed 4 bases, J shed 3 bases, and the junction held 2 bases outside the gene matches. Germline CDR1 reads SGHTA; CDR2 reads FQGTGA. The CDR3 has 14 amino acids. The DNA of the CDR3 is TGTGCCAGCAGCTCCGGACTAGCGGAAGAGACCCAGTACTTC. It yields the protein CASSSGLAEETQYF.